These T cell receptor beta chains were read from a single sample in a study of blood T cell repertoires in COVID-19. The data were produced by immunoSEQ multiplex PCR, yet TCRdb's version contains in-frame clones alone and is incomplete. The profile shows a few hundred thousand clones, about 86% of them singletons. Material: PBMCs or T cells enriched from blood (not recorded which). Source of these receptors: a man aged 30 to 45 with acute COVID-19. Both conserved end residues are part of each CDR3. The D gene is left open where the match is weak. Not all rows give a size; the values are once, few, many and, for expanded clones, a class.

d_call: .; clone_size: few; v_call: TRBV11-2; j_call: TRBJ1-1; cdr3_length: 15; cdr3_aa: CASSLVQYSNTEAFF; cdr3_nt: TGTGCCAGCAGCTTAGTTCAGTATTCGAACACTGAAGCTTTCTTT
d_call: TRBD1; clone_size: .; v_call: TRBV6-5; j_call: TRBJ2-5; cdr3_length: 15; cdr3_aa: CASNPGQGRVETQYF; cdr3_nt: TGTGCCAGCAACCCGGGACAGGGGCGTGTAGAGACCCAGTACTTC
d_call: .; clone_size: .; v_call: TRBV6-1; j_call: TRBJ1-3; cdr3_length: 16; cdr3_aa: CASSELFSGGGNTIYF; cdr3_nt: TGTGCCAGCAGTGAATTATTTTCGGGGGGGGGAAACACCATATATTTT
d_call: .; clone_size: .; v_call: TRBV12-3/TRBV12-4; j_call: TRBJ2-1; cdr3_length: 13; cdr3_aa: CASSLSSYNEQFF; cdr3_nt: TGTGCCAGCAGTCTTAGCTCCTACAATGAGCAGTTCTTC
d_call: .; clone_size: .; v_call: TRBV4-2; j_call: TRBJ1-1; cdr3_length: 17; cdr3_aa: CASSQAVGDMRNTEAFF; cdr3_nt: TGTGCCAGCAGCCAAGCTGTAGGGGACATGAGGAACACTGAAGCTTTCTTT
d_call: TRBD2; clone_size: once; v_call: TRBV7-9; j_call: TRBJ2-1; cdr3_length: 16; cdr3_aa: CASQASQLAGGYEQFF; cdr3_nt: TGTGCCAGCCAAGCTAGCCAACTAGCGGGAGGCTATGAGCAGTTCTTC
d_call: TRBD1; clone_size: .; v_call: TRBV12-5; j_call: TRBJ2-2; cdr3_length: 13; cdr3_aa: CASGGQITGELFF; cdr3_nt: TGTGCTAGTGGGGGACAGATCACCGGGGAGCTGTTTTTT
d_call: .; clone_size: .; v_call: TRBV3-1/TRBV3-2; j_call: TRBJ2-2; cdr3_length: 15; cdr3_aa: CASSRKGGNTGELFF; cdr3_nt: TGTGCCAGCAGCCGGAAGGGAGGGAACACCGGGGAGCTGTTTTTT
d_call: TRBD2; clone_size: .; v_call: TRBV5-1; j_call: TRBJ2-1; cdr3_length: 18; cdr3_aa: CASSLGLAQTLGANEQFF; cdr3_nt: TGTGCCAGCAGCTTGGGACTAGCCCAAACCTTGGGGGCCAATGAGCAGTTCTTC
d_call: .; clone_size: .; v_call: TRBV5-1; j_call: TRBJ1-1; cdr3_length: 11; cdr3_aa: CASRAGDRAFF; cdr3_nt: TGTGCCAGCAGGGCGGGGGACCGGGCTTTCTTT
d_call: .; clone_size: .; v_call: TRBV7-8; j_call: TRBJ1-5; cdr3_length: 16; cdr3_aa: CASSLPGKGRNQPQHF; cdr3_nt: TGTGCCAGCAGCTTACCTGGGAAGGGGAGGAATCAGCCCCAGCATTTT
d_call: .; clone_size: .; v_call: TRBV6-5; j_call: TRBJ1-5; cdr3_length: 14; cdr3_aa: CASGGGDSNQPQHF; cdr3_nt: TGTGCCAGCGGGGGGGGTGATAGCAATCAGCCCCAGCATTTT
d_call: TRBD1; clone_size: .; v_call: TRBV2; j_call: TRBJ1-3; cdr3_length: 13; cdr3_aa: CASIQGIGNTIYF; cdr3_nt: TGTGCCAGCATACAGGGGATAGGCAACACCATATATTTT
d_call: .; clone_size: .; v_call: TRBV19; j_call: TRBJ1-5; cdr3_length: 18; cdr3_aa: CASSIWVGIRPSNQPQHF; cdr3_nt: TGTGCCAGTAGTATCTGGGTTGGCATCCGGCCTAGTAATCAGCCCCAGCATTTT
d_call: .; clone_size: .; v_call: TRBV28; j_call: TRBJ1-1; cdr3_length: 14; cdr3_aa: CASSHPFSQVGAFF; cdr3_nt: TGTGCCAGCAGTCACCCTTTCTCACAGGTAGGGGCTTTCTTT
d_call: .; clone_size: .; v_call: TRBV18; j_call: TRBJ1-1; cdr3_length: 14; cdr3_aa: CASSPQGANTEAFF; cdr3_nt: TGTGCCAGCTCACCCCAGGGTGCCAACACTGAAGCTTTCTTT
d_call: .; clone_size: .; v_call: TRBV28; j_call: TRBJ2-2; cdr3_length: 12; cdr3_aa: CASSLVMGELFF; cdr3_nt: TGTGCCAGCAGTTTAGTTATGGGGGAGCTGTTTTTT
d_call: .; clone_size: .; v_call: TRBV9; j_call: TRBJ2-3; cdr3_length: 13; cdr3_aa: CASSVRSTDTQYF; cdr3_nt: TGTGCCAGCAGCGTACGTAGCACAGATACGCAGTATTTT
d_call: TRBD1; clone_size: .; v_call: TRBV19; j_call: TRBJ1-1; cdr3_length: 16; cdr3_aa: CASSPYTGQQNTEAFF; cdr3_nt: TGTGCCAGTAGTCCATACACGGGACAGCAGAACACTGAAGCTTTCTTT
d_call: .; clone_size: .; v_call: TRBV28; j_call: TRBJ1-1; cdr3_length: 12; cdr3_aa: CASRTANTEAFF; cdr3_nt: TGTGCCAGCAGGACAGCGAACACTGAAGCTTTCTTT
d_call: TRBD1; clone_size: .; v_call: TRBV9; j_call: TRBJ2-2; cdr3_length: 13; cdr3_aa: CASSGTGAGELFF; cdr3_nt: TGTGCCAGCAGCGGTACAGGGGCCGGGGAGCTGTTTTTT
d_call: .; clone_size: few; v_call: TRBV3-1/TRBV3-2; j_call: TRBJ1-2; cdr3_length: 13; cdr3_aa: CASSPGPGYGYTF; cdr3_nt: TGTGCCAGCAGCCCCGGGCCAGGGTATGGCTACACCTTC
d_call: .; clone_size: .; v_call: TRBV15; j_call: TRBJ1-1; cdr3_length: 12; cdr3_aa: CATRGMNTEAFF; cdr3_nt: TGTGCCACCAGGGGCATGAACACTGAAGCTTTCTTT
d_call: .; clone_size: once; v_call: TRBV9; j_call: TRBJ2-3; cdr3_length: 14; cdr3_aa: CASSVGGYTDTQYF; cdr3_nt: TGTGCCAGCAGCGTAGGAGGGTATACAGATACGCAGTATTTT
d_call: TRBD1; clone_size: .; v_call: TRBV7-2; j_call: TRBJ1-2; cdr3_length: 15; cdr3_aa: CASTLWAGQNYGYTF; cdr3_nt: TGTGCCAGCACCCTGTGGGCGGGACAGAACTATGGCTACACCTTC
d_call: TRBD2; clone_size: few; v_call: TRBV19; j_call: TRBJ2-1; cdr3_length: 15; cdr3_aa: CASRTTSGVVNEQFF; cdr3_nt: TGTGCCAGCAGAACTACTAGCGGGGTGGTCAATGAGCAGTTCTTC
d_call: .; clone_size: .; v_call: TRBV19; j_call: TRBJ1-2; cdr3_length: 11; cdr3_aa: CASDRGTGYTF; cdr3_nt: TGTGCCAGTGATCGCGGGACCGGCTACACCTTC
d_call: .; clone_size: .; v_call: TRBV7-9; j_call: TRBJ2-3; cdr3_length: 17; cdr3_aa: CASSASRQRPSTDTQYF; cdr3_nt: TGTGCCAGCAGCGCCTCCAGACAGCGCCCTAGCACAGATACGCAGTATTTT
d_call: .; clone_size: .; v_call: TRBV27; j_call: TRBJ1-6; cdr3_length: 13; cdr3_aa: CASKGHYNSPLHF; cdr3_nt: TGTGCCTCGAAGGGACACTATAATTCACCCCTCCACTTT
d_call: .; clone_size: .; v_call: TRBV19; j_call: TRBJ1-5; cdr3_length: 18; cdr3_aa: CASSIGQGLIGSNQPQHF; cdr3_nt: TGTGCCAGTAGTATTGGGCAGGGTCTTATCGGAAGCAATCAGCCCCAGCATTTT
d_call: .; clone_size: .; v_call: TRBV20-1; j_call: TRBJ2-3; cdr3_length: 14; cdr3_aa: CSASRQFGTDTQYF; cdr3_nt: TGCAGTGCTAGTAGACAGTTTGGCACAGATACGCAGTATTTT
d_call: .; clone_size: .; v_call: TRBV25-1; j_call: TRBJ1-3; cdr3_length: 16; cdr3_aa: CASSASERVFGNTIYF; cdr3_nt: TGTGCCAGCAGTGCATCAGAGAGGGTGTTTGGAAACACCATATATTTT
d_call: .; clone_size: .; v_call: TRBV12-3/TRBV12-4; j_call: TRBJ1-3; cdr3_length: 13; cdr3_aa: CASTPSSGNTIYF; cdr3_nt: TGTGCCAGCACCCCGAGCTCTGGAAACACCATATATTTT
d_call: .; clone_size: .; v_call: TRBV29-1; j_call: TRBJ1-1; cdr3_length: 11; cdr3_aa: CSVESHTEAFF; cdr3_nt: TGCAGCGTTGAGAGCCACACTGAAGCTTTCTTT
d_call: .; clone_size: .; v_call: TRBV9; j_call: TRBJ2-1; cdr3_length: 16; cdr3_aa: CASSREDFSSYNEQFF; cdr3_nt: TGTGCCAGCAGCCGCGAAGACTTTAGCTCCTACAATGAGCAGTTCTTC
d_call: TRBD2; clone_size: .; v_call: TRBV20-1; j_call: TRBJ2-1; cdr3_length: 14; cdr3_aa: CSASHGGAYNEQFF; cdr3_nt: TGCAGTGCTAGTCACGGGGGGGCTTACAATGAGCAGTTCTTC
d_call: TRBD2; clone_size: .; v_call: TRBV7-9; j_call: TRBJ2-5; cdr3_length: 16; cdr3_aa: CASSEQRGGPGETQYF; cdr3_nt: TGTGCCAGCAGCGAGCAGCGGGGGGGCCCCGGCGAGACCCAGTACTTC
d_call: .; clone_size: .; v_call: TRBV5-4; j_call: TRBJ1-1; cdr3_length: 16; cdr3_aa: CASSLRGRAGPWEAFF; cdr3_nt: TGTGCCAGCAGCTTAAGGGGAAGGGCAGGACCATGGGAAGCTTTCTTT
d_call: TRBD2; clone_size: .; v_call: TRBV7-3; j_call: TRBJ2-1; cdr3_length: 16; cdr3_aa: CASSIPFTGGGNEQFF; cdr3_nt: TGTGCCAGCAGCATCCCCTTTACCGGGGGGGGGAATGAGCAGTTCTTC
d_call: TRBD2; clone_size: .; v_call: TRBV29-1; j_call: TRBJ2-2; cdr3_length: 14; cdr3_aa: CSVESLAGTGELFF; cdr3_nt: TGCAGCGTTGAGTCGCTAGCGGGGACCGGGGAGCTGTTTTTT
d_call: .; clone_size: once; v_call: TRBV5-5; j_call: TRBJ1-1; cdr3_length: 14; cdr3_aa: CASSLRGLGAEAFF; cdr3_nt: TGTGCCAGCAGCTTGCGGGGGTTAGGCGCTGAAGCTTTCTTT
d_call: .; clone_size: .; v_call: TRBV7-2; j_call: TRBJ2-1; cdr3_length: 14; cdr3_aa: CASSLSPGLDEQFF; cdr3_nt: TGTGCCAGCAGCTTAAGCCCCGGACTGGATGAGCAGTTCTTC